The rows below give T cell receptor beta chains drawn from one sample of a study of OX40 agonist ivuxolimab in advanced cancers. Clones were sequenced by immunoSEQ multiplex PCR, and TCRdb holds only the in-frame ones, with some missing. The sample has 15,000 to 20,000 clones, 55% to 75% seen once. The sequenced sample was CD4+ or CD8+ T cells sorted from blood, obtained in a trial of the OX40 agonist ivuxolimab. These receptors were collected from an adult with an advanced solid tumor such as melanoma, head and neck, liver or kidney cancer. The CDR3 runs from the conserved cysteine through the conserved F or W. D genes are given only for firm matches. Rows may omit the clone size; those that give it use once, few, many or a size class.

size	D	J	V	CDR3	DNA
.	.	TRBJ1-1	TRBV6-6	CASSYLQNTEAFF	TGTGCCAGCAGTTACTTACAGAACACTGAAGCTTTCTTT
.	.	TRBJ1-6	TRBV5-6	CASSLGVGALHF	TGTGCCAGCAGCTTGGGGGTGGGGGCCCTCCACTTT
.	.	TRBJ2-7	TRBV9	CASSPEPGLYEQYF	TGTGCCAGCAGCCCAGAACCGGGACTGTACGAGCAGTACTTC
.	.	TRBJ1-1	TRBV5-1	CASSPSNRVVGTEAFF	TGCGCCAGCAGCCCCTCGAACAGGGTGGTTGGCACTGAAGCTTTCTTT
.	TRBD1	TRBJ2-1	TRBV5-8	CASSFGTGVDNEQFF	TGTGCCAGCAGCTTCGGGACAGGGGTCGACAATGAGCAGTTCTTC
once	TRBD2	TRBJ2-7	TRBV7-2	CASSLVGGGLVEQYF	TGTGCCAGCAGCTTAGTAGGCGGGGGTCTGGTGGAGCAGTACTTC
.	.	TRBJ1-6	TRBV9	CASSSGSSYNSPLHF	TGTGCCAGCAGCTCAGGGAGCTCCTATAATTCACCCCTCCACTTT
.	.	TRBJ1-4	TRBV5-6	CASSRGSRDEKLFF	TGTGCCAGCAGCCGGGGGAGCAGGGATGAAAAACTGTTTTTT
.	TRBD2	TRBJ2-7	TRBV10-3	CAIRGLAESSYEQYF	TGTGCCATCCGGGGACTAGCGGAGAGCTCCTACGAGCAGTACTTC
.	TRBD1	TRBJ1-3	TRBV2	CASTLGQGSGNTIYF	TGTGCCAGCACTCTGGGACAGGGCTCTGGAAACACCATATATTTT
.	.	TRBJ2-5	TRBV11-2	CASSLSLSVAEQETQYF	TGTGCCAGCAGCTTAAGCCTCTCGGTAGCGGAGCAAGAGACCCAGTACTTC
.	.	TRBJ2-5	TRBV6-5	CASRETGTQETQYF	TGTGCCTCCCGGGAGACAGGGACCCAAGAGACCCAGTACTTC
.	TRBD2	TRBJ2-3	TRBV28	CASSSPGLAGGLKDTQYF	TGTGCCAGCAGTTCCCCGGGGCTAGCGGGGGGGCTAAAAGATACGCAGTATTTT
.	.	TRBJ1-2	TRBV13	CASSPSSGTRGYTF	TGTGCCAGCAGCCCATCCTCCGGGACAAGGGGCTACACCTTC
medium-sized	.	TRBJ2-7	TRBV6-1	CASSEEGTLTTYEQYF	TGTGCCAGCAGTGAAGAGGGGACACTTACCACCTACGAGCAGTACTTC
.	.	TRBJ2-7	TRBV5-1	CASSLFDEQYF	TGCGCCAGCAGCTTATTCGACGAGCAGTACTTC
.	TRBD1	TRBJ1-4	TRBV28	CASSSTGTDEKLFF	TGTGCCAGCAGTTCGACAGGGACGGATGAAAAACTGTTTTTT
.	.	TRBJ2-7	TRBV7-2	CASSDRAAYEQYF	TGTGCCAGCAGCGATAGGGCGGCCTACGAGCAGTACTTC
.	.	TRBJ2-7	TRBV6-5	CASSYSVMNEQYF	TGTGCCAGCAGTTACTCCGTGATGAACGAGCAGTACTTC
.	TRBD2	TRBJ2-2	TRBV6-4	CASSPFTSGDNTGELFF	TGTGCCAGCAGCCCTTTTACTAGCGGAGATAACACCGGGGAGCTGTTTTTT
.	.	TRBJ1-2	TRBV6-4	CASRGMDYGYTF	TGTGCCAGCAGGGGAATGGATTATGGCTACACCTTC
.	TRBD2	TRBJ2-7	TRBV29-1	CSVVGGGASYEQYF	TGCAGCGTTGTGGGGGGAGGGGCCTCCTACGAGCAGTACTTC
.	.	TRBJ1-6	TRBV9	CASSPGRFGSPLHF	TGTGCCAGCAGCCCAGGGAGGTTCGGGTCACCCCTCCACTTT
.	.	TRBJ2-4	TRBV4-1	CASSRLVSRENIQYF	TGCGCCAGCAGCCGCCTGGTCTCACGAGAAAACATTCAGTACTTC
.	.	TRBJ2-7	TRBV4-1	CASSQTQAFSSYEQYF	TGCGCCAGCAGCCAAACGCAAGCCTTTAGTTCCTACGAGCAGTACTTC
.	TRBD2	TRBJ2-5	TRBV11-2	CASSLEVLAGGQYF	TGTGCCAGCAGCTTAGAAGTACTAGCGGGGGGCCAGTACTTC
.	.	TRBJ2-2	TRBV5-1	CASSLGQTNTGELFF	TGCGCCAGCAGCTTGGGACAGACCAACACCGGGGAGCTGTTTTTT
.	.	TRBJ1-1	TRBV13	CASSFQYTEAFF	TGTGCCAGCAGCTTTCAGTACACTGAAGCTTTCTTT
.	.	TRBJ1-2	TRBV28	CASIGPLTGNPARSAGYTF	TGTGCCAGCATAGGGCCATTAACAGGGAACCCAGCACGTTCGGCTGGCTACACCTTC
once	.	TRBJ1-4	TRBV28	CASSSKGASLFF	TGTGCCAGCAGTTCAAAAGGCGCCAGCCTGTTTTTT
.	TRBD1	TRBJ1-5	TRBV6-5	CASSFQGASQPQHF	TGTGCCAGCAGCTTCCAGGGGGCGAGTCAGCCCCAGCATTTT
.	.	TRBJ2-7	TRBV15	CATSNNLGPSEGEQYF	TGTGCCACCAGCAACAACCTAGGACCGTCAGAGGGCGAGCAGTACTTC
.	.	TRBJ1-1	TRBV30	CAWSFTEAFF	TGTGCCTGGAGTTTCACTGAAGCTTTCTTT
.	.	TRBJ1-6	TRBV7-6	CASSPSIRGSSYNSPLHF	TGTGCCAGCAGCCCATCAATAAGGGGTAGCTCCTATAATTCACCCCTCCACTTT
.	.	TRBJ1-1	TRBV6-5	CASIGTNLGEAFF	TGTGCCAGCATAGGTACCAACTTGGGTGAAGCTTTCTTT
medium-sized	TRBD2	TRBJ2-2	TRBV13	CASSHGLAGVRTGELFF	TGTGCCAGCAGCCACGGACTAGCGGGGGTCAGGACCGGGGAGCTGTTTTTT
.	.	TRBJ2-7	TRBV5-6	CASSRRFYSYEQYF	TGTGCCAGCAGCCGACGGTTTTACTCCTACGAGCAGTACTTC
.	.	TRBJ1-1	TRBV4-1	CASSPSRGSRTEAFF	TGCGCCAGCAGTCCTAGCCGGGGGTCCCGAACTGAAGCTTTCTTT
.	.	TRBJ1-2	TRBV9	CASSVADLFPNYGYTF	TGTGCCAGCAGCGTAGCTGACCTATTCCCCAACTATGGCTACACCTTC
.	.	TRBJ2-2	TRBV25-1	CASSELPPHTGELFF	TGTGCCAGCAGTGAATTGCCCCCACACACCGGGGAGCTGTTTTTT
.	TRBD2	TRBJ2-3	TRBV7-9	CASSPTSGGAADTQYF	TGTGCCAGCAGCCCGACTAGCGGGGGGGCGGCAGATACGCAGTATTTT
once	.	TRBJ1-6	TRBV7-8	CASSLETYIDSPLHF	TGTGCCAGCAGCTTAGAAACGTATATTGATTCACCCCTCCACTTT
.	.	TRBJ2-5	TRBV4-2	CASSLSAGTQYF	TGTGCCAGCAGCCTAAGCGCGGGGACCCAGTACTTC
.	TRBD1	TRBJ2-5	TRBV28	CASSLDRAGWETQYF	TGTGCCAGCAGTCTGGACAGGGCAGGATGGGAGACCCAGTACTTC
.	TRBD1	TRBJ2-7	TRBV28	CASSFADRVNEQYF	TGTGCCAGCAGTTTCGCGGACAGGGTAAACGAGCAGTACTTC
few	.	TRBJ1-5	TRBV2	CASSDPDRPRRPQHF	TGTGCCAGCAGTGACCCAGACAGGCCACGGAGGCCCCAGCATTTT
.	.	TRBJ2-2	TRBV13	CASSIRGRGSGELFF	TGTGCCAGCAGCATCCGGGGCCGGGGGTCCGGGGAGCTGTTTTTT
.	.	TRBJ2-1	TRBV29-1	CSAIYNEQFF	TGCAGCGCCATATACAATGAGCAGTTCTTC
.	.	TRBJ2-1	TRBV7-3	CASSLSWSSYNEQFF	TGTGCCAGCAGCTTAAGCTGGAGCTCCTACAATGAGCAGTTCTTC
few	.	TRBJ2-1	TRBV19	CASSHPRGGHTEQFF	TGTGCCTCCTCCCACCCGAGGGGGGGGCACACCGAGCAGTTCTTC
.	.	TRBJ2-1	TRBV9	CASSVDPQDNEQFF	TGTGCCAGCAGCGTGGACCCCCAGGACAATGAGCAGTTCTTC
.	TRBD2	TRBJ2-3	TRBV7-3	CASSLSGGAGDTQYF	TGTGCCAGCAGCTTAAGCGGGGGGGCAGGAGATACGCAGTATTTT
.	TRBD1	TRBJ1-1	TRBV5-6	CASSETGSEAFF	TGTGCCAGCAGCGAGACAGGGAGTGAAGCTTTCTTT